This T cell receptor beta chain emerged from a study of T cells after yellow fever vaccination. About the study: Fractions containing few cells were prepared with SMART-Seq v4 Ultra Low Input. Study outcomes and limitations: The study noted that FACS-sorted repertoires could contain abundant clonotypes contaminating from the bulk population.

V lost 0 bases to trimming and J lost 2 bases, with 17 bases between them. Germline V gene sequence: CDR1 SEHNR, CDR2 FQNEAQ (reference sequence). The CDR3 contains 18 residues. 5'RACE template switching produced TCR cDNA carrying a universal primer site and UMIs. TCRdb analysed the 5' RACE reads with MiXCR anew, one entry per CDR3 protein. The profile covers hundreds of thousands of distinct CDR3 sequences, with about 13% appearing a single time and 11% to 15% taken by the ten largest. This clonotype has at least ten counts. No antigen is known for it. This TCR was recovered from a man aged 25 to 45 who received the YFV17D yellow fever vaccine. Sequenced here: PBMCs, sampled on the day of the yellow fever booster vaccination. This chain uses TRBV7-9 with TRBJ2-1; D not resolved. The CDR3 loop is CASSLAGGVGKTYNEQFF. In nucleotides, the CDR3 is TGTGCCAGCAGCTTAGCGGGCGGAGTCGGTAAGACCTACAATGAGCAGTTCTTC.